The entry below gives a single T cell receptor beta chain sequence along with its context. This clone's antigen is unknown. No base quality information exists; no much larger clone differs at one position. The reads were generated on an Illumina HiSeq 2500. Quantitative 5'-RACE with molecular barcodes was used to prepare TCR beta libraries. In the paper's pipeline: A new computational method, built on a probabilistic model of VDJ rearrangement, was used to identify disease-linked TCR variants. The public reads were run again by TCRdb, first through fastp at Q25 and then through MiXCR, and only productive beta chains were kept. Rows matching on CDR3 protein sequence are summarized as one entry with the most common DNA and genes. The V and J calls and clone size come from TCRdb's table, not from the authors' own analysis. This sample comprises 400,000 to 450,000 distinct CDR3 sequences, over 15% of them detected only once. Together, the top ten hold over 1% of the sample.

V is clipped by 3 bases and J by 2 bases, and the sequence between their germline boundaries is 22 bases long. Taken from the germline V gene, the CDR1 and CDR2 loops are SGHVS and FQNEAQ. Its CDR3 holds 18 amino acids, cysteine through phenylalanine. The only DNA kept is the CDR3, 54 bases in frame from the first base. The data derive from a study of CD8 T cells in ankylosing spondylitis (dated 2017 in TCRdb). At the level of the whole study: The study profiled T cell receptor beta repertoires in healthy donors and ankylosing spondylitis patients to find disease-linked TCR variants. The full study cohort was made up of 20 to 25 ankylosing spondylitis patients and roughly 100 healthy donors. Peripheral blood was sampled, and synovial fluid was additionally collected from ankylosing spondylitis patients. General study outcomes and caveats: Blood from ankylosing spondylitis patients appeared to be characterized by a TCR beta motif composed of under ten highly homologous amino acid variants. According to the report, matched synovial fluid samples from ankylosing spondylitis patients were significantly enriched for the disease-linked clones. Some motif variants were previously reported in synovial fluid and blood of reactive arthritis patients, suggesting common disease-initiation mechanisms. In peripheral blood, the disease-linked clones were found at relatively low frequencies and had a CD8+ phenotype.

The sequence joins TRBV7-8 to TRBJ1-1; TRBD1 is a weak D gene call, 6 bases matching. The clonotype originates from a male donor with ankylosing spondylitis. The sample taken for sequencing was blood, either unsorted or a sorted T cell fraction (not recorded which). The nucleotides are TGTGCCAGCAGCTTCACTTATCGGGGGGGACAAGAAAACACTGAAGCTTTCTTT. This is translated as CASSFTYRGGQENTEAFF.